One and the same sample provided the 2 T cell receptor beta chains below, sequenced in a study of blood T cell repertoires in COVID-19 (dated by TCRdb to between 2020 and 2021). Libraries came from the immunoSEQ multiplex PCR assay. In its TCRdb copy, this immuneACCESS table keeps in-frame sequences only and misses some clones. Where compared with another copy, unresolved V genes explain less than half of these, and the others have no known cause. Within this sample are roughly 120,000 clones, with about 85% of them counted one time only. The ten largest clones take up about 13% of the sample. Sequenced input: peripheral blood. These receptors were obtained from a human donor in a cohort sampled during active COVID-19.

CDR3 residues: CASRGGGNMANEQFF. The CDR3 nucleotides read TGTGCCAGCCGTGGGGGGGGTAATATGGCCAATGAGCAGTTCTTC. The V call is TRBV7-2, the J call TRBJ2-1; 7 nucleotides agree with TRBD2. The germline V gene has CDR1 SGHTA and CDR2 FQGNSA. CDR3 length: 15 amino acids. The junction had 13 bases not matched to a gene; V was cut back by 8 bases and J by 6 bases. The entire variable domain, with the rest obtained from reference TRBV7-2 and TRBJ2-1, is as follows: GAGVSQSPSNKVTEKGKDVELRCDPISGHTALYWYRQSLGQGLEFLIYFQGNSAPDKSGLPSDRFSAERTGGSVSTLTIQRTQQEDSAVYLCASRGGGNMANEQFFGPGTRLTVL.

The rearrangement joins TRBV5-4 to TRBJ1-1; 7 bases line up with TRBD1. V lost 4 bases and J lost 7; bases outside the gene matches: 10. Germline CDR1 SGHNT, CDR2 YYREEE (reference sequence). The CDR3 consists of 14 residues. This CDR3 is CASSAGQPRSEAFF. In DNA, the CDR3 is TGTGCCAGCAGCGCGGGACAGCCAAGAAGTGAAGCTTTCTTT.